The next 28 T cell receptor beta chains were all read from a single sample in a study of patients and donors after allogeneic stem cell transplantation. TCRdb redid the calling of the RT-PCR reads with MiXCR, one entry per CDR3 protein. The repertoire holds about 960,000 distinct CDR3 sequences, 18% seen once, with 5% to 7.5% in the top ten. Sequencing was done on a sample of blood, either unsorted or a sorted T cell fraction (not recorded which). These TCRs come from a human donor who was either an allogeneic HSCT recipient or a stem cell or donor lymphocyte infusion donor (not recorded which). It is not recorded whose cells these are; they may come from a transplant donor.

The V and J genes are TRBV5-5 and TRBJ2-3, with D uncertain. With 3 bases removed from V and 0 bases from J, the gap between germline ends came to 17 bases. This CDR3 comprises 17 residues. CDR1 is SGHKS, CDR2 YYEKEE, per germline (reference sequence). DNA of the CDR3: TGTGCCAGCAGCTCGGGTTTCCGTACACAAAGCACAGATACGCAGTATTTT. Translating it yields CASSSGFRTQSTDTQYF.

The genes are TRBV20-1 and TRBJ2-7; TRBD1 might be the D (6 bases). Between the trimmed V and J ends, which lost 0 bases and 2 bases, there was a span of 11 bases. This CDR3 spans 14 amino acids. Germline V lookup: CDR1 DFQATT, CDR2 SNEGSKA (reference sequence). The CDR3 DNA follows: TGCAGTGCTAGAGATTACGGACAGCCCTACGAGCAGTACTTC. Its translation is CSARDYGQPYEQYF.

The V and J genes are TRBV20-1 and TRBJ1-1; 9 bases are a match to TRBD1. Germline trimming cut 3 bases from V and 1 base from J; bases unmatched to any gene: 3. The CDR3 covers 14 residues. Per germline, CDR1 DFQATT and CDR2 SNEGSKA (reference sequence). The CDR3 DNA reads as TGCAGTGCTAGGGACAGGGGTAAGAACACTGAAGCTTTCTTT. This gives the protein CSARDRGKNTEAFF.

This clonotype has more than one count but fewer than ten. The chain links TRBV7-9 to TRBJ2-7; D perhaps matches TRBD1 (5 bases). Germline CDR1 and CDR2: SEHNR and FQNEAQ (reference sequence). The CDR3 has 14 residues. V was shortened by 11 bases and J by 3 bases, with 20 bases between the two germline ends. The CDR3 DNA reads TGTGCCGGAAGTACGCCTCAACAGGTCTACGAGCAGTACTTC. This translates into CAGSTPQQVYEQYF.

This chain joins TRBV5-1 and TRBJ1-1; D not resolved. Trimming left V 2 bases short and J 0 bases short, with 11 bases between. The germline CDR1 and CDR2 sequences are SGHRS and YFSETQ. The CDR3 has 15 residues. DNA of the CDR3: TGCGCCAGCAGCTTCTCCCCCCGGTTGAACACTGAAGCTTTCTTT. This codes for CASSFSPRLNTEAFF.

In nucleotides, the CDR3 is TGTGCCAGCAGCTTGTTGGGCGGGGCGGCAGCAGCCTACGAGCAGTACTTC. Translated: CASSLLGGAAAAYEQYF. V usage is TRBV5-5 and J usage is TRBJ2-7; perhaps TRBD2 as D (6 bases). CDR1 and CDR2 (germline): SGHKS, YYEKEE (reference sequence). V dropped 1 base and J dropped 2 bases, with 19 bases sitting between them. The CDR3 loop spans 17 amino acids.

This clonotype was observed a few times. The chain links TRBV20-1 to TRBJ1-1; no reliable D call. V was clipped by 2 bases and J by 10 bases, with 11 bases between them. This CDR3 contains 11 residues. CDR1 and CDR2 from the germline V gene are DFQATT and SNEGSKA (reference sequence). This CDR3 reads CSARPSLGAFF. In DNA form, the CDR3 reads TGCAGTGCTAGACCCTCCTTGGGAGCTTTCTTT.

This clonotype was observed a few times. The chain combines TRBV27 with TRBJ1-5; D is unclear. Between the trimmed V and J ends, which lost 2 bases and 0 bases, there was a span of 14 bases. Germline V lookup: CDR1 MNHEY, CDR2 SMNVEV (reference sequence). This CDR3 contains 17 residues. The CDR3 DNA reads TGTGCCAGCAGTTTACTCGGAGAAAAGGGTAGCAATCAGCCCCAGCATTTT. Translation gives CASSLLGEKGSNQPQHF.

The chain links TRBV15 to TRBJ1-3; D call uncertain. CDR1 and CDR2 from the germline V gene are LNHNV and YYDKDF (reference sequence). The V and J ends lost 4 bases and 3 bases respectively, with 13 bases between them. The CDR3 has 15 amino acids. CDR3 nucleotides: TGTGCCACCAGCACCGGAGCTTCGGTTGGAAACACCATATATTTT. This codes for CATSTGASVGNTIYF.

This clonotype was recorded at least ten times. The chain combines TRBV4-1 with TRBJ2-7; TRBD2 matches at 7 bases. There are 14 residues in the CDR3. The V gene end was trimmed by 1 base and the J gene end by 1 base; junction bases not matched to a gene: 1. Germline V gene lookup returns CDR1 MGHRA and CDR2 YSYEKL. The CDR3 reads CASSQGDYSYEQYF. CDR3 coding DNA: TGCGCCAGCAGCCAAGGGGACTATTCCTACGAGCAGTACTTC.

The chain carries TRBV12-3 or TRBV12-4 and TRBJ1-4; D is possibly TRBD1 (5 bases). Deletions cut 7 bases from V and 2 bases from J, with 20 bases between. The CDR3 runs to 17 residues. CDR3 sequence: CASTETAFHYTNEKLFF. The DNA for the CDR3 is TGTGCCAGCACCGAGACAGCGTTTCATTATACTAATGAAAAACTGTTTTTT.

This clonotype was seen repeatedly, ten times or more. The chain uses TRBV2 and TRBJ1-1; D might be TRBD1 (5 bases). The V and J ends lost 6 bases and 1 base respectively, with 6 bases between them. The CDR3 loop spans 12 amino acids. Germline CDR1 reads SNHLY; CDR2 reads FYNNEI. The CDR3 protein is CASRTANTEAFF. CDR3 in DNA: TGTGCCAGCAGGACAGCGAACACTGAAGCTTTCTTT.

CDR3 amino acids: CASSFYRGQNEQFF. The CDR3 DNA sequence: TGTGCCAGCAGTTTCTACAGGGGGCAGAATGAGCAGTTCTTC. The rearrangement joins TRBV28 to TRBJ2-1; 9 bases are shared with TRBD1. The CDR3 totals 14 residues. From germline, CDR1 is MDHEN and CDR2 SYDVKM. V was pared by 3 bases and J by 7 bases, with 4 bases of the junction left unmatched. The whole variable domain, filled in from reference TRBV28 and TRBJ2-1, reads DVKVTQSSRYLVKRTGEKVFLECVQDMDHENMFWYRQDPGLGLRLIYFSYDVKMKEKGDIPEGYSVSREKKERFSLILESASTNQTSMYLCASSFYRGQNEQFFGPGTRLTVL.

There are a few counts of this clonotype. The chain's CDR3 is CASSLSVGDQPQHF. DNA for the CDR3: TGCGCCAGCAGCTTGTCGGTAGGGGATCAGCCCCAGCATTTT. The chain couples TRBV5-1 to TRBJ1-5, with D possibly TRBD1 on 5 matching bases. Germline V gene data show CDR1 as SGHRS and CDR2 as YFSETQ. Trimming removed 1 base from V and 5 bases from J, with 10 bases in between. This CDR3 contains 14 residues.

This clonotype was counted between two and nine times. This chain uses TRBV12-3 or TRBV12-4 with TRBJ1-2; TRBD1 might be the D (6 bases). This CDR3 has 12 amino acids. CDR3 residues: CVGGFGHYGYTF. The CDR3 coding sequence is TGTGTAGGGGGGTTTGGCCACTATGGCTACACCTTC.

The V and J genes are TRBV5-1 and TRBJ1-4; maybe TRBD1 (6 bases). Germline V lookup: CDR1 SGHRS, CDR2 YFSETQ. CDR3 length equals 17 residues. Deletions cut 4 bases from V and 10 bases from J, with 26 bases between. CDR3 sequence: CASSPTEQGLNLRKLFF. Here the CDR3 DNA reads TGCGCCAGCAGCCCTACGGAACAGGGACTAAACCTCAGAAAACTGTTTTTT.

The chain recombines TRBV6-1 with TRBJ2-4; 9 positions agree with TRBD2. Trimming cost V 7 bases and J 3 bases; bases outside gene matches: 7. Per germline, CDR1 MNHNS and CDR2 SASEGT. This CDR3 region has 15 residues. The CDR3 DNA reads as TGTGCCAGCACCCCTAGCGGGGTTGGCAAAAACATTCAGTACTTC. Its translation is CASTPSGVGKNIQYF.

This clonotype was detected ten times or more. J is TRBJ1-1 and V is TRBV12-3 or TRBV12-4; no reliable D call. The CDR3 has 13 amino acids. V shed 6 bases and J shed 1 base, with 9 bases lying between them. DNA of the CDR3: TGTGCCAGCAGCCCCGGACCGAACACTGAAGCTTTCTTT. It codes for CASSPGPNTEAFF.

The chain links TRBV10-3 to TRBJ2-5, with no clear D. V lost 0 bases and J lost 3, with 8 bases in between. The CDR3 runs to 14 residues. Germline-derived CDR1 and CDR2 are ENHRY and SYGVKD. CDR3 in amino acids: CAISESSREETQYF. The CDR3, as DNA: TGTGCCATCAGTGAGTCGAGTAGGGAAGAGACCCAGTACTTC.

This CDR3 reads CSDLRGTTDNEQFF. CDR3 DNA sequence: TGCAGCGACCTACGCGGGACTACGGACAATGAGCAGTTCTTC. The chain joins TRBV29-1 to TRBJ2-1; 7 bases line up with TRBD2. Germline V gives CDR1 SQVTM, CDR2 ANQGSEA. V shed 7 bases, J shed 5 bases, and the junction held 11 bases outside the gene matches. The CDR3 is made up of 14 amino acids.

This clonotype was counted at least ten times. The genes are TRBV12-3 or TRBV12-4 and TRBJ2-7, with 8 bases that match TRBD1. With 10 bases clipped from V and 4 bases from J, the junction kept 6 bases outside the gene matches. The CDR3 has 12 amino acids. DNA of the CDR3: TGTGCCATAGGACAGGGTTGGTACGAGCAGTACTTC. Translation: CAIGQGWYEQYF.

CDR3 coding DNA: TGTGCCAGCAGCATCATAGCCACTGAAGCTTTCTTT. It yields the protein CASSIIATEAFF. The V call is TRBV11-2, the J call TRBJ1-1; D unclear. CDR1 is SGHAT and CDR2 is FQNNGV in the germline V gene. V was pared by 5 bases and J by 4 bases, with 8 bases between. The CDR3 sequence is 12 residues long. Full variable domain (missing parts from reference TRBV11-2 and TRBJ1-1): EAGVAQSPRYKIIEKRQSVAFWCNPISGHATLYWYQQILGQGPKLLIQFQNNGVVDDSQLPKDRFSAERLKGVDSTLKIQPAKLEDSAVYLCASSIIATEAFFGQGTRLTVV.

This clonotype was observed a handful of times. The chain is built from TRBV7-2 and TRBJ2-3, with D possibly being TRBD1 or TRBD2 (5 bases each). Between the trimmed V and J ends, which lost 7 bases and 1 base, there was a span of 9 bases. Germline lookup yields CDR1 SGHTA and CDR2 FQGNSA. The CDR3 contains 13 residues. The CDR3 is CASTLGGTDTQYF. In DNA, the CDR3 is TGTGCCAGCACTCTGGGGGGCACAGATACGCAGTATTTT.

This clonotype was found a few times. The chain has TRBV20-1 and TRBJ1-5; D gene ambiguous. Trimming took off 1 base at V and 4 bases at J, with 11 bases between the two ends. This CDR3 spans 14 amino acids. Germline-derived CDR1 and CDR2 are DFQATT and SNEGSKA (reference sequence). The CDR3 DNA reads TGCAGTGCTAGAGGTCCCAAGGAAAATCAGCCCCAGCATTTT. Translation gives CSARGPKENQPQHF.

The V and J genes are TRBV4-2 and TRBJ2-1; the match to TRBD1 covers 7 bases. Looked up from germline, CDR1 is LGHNA and CDR2 is YNFKEQ. The CDR3 contains 17 residues. The V and J ends lost 4 bases and 2 bases, in that order; junction bases with no gene match: 11. Here the CDR3 DNA reads TGTGCCAGCAGCCTAAGACAGGGTTCCGATCCCTACAATGAGCAGTTCTTC. Translation gives CASSLRQGSDPYNEQFF.

In this sample, this clonotype turned up a few times. V gene TRBV4-1 combines with J gene TRBJ1-4; 8 positions agree with TRBD1. After removal of 1 base from V and 7 bases from J, the junction contained 8 bases not matched to a gene. Germline CDR1 MGHRA, CDR2 YSYEKL. This CDR3 contains 16 residues. CDR3 in DNA: TGCGCCAGCAGCCAAGCCCTCGGACAGGGAGCTGAAAAACTGTTTTTT. It codes for CASSQALGQGAEKLFF.

The chain uses TRBV4-1 and TRBJ1-1; 10 positions agree with TRBD1. With V trimmed by 0 bases and J by 6 bases, 7 bases remained unmatched. Germline V lookup: CDR1 MGHRA, CDR2 YSYEKL. CDR3 length: 16 amino acids. The CDR3, as DNA: TGCGCCAGCAGCCAAGATCCGGGACAGGGGCCCGCTGAAGCTTTCTTT. This codes for CASSQDPGQGPAEAFF.

This chain's CDR3 is CASSPLTGAHNSRSYNSPLHF. CDR3 nucleotide sequence: TGTGCCAGCAGCCCCCTGACAGGCGCCCATAACTCGCGCTCCTATAATTCACCCCTCCACTTT. V and J are TRBV14 and TRBJ1-6; the D gene is possibly TRBD1 (6 bases). The ends were cut back, 4 bases at V and 0 bases at J, with 25 bases in the middle. The CDR3 totals 21 residues. Germline CDR1 and CDR2: SGHDN and FVKESK.